This T cell receptor (beta chain) was observed in a study of OX40 agonist ivuxolimab in advanced cancers. Study-wide context: Partial response was recorded in three patients: one hepatocellular carcinoma and two cutaneous melanoma cases. Study-wide findings and caveats: CD8+ T cells showed, on average, more clonal expansion than CD4+ cells. Some patients who did not respond also had low normalized T-cell clonal expansion.

Of note for this clone: What it recognizes is unknown.

Patients were excluded for autoimmune disease history or systemic immunosuppression. The assay was immunoSEQ multiplex PCR, and TCRdb's table has in-frame clones only and misses some. The data show fewer than 100,000 clones, roughly 90% seen once. The V gene's germline CDR1 is SNHLY and CDR2 FYNNEI. The V end was cut by 1 base, the J end by 3 bases, with 10 bases between. This CDR3 contains 15 residues. The chain couples TRBV2 to TRBJ2-1; D ambiguous. The source was CD4+ or CD8+ T cells sorted from blood, collected in a trial of the OX40 agonist ivuxolimab. This TCR was recovered from an adult with an advanced solid tumor such as melanoma, head and neck, liver or kidney cancer. CDR3 in amino acids: CASSEGLSYYNEQFF. The CDR3 DNA reads TGTGCCAGCAGTGAAGGGCTGAGTTACTACAATGAGCAGTTCTTC.